The rows below give T cell receptor beta chains drawn from one sample of a study of T cells expressing NK-cell markers. Following a re-call of the 5' RACE reads, TCRdb has one entry per CDR3 protein and lacks DNA. Recorded for this sample: roughly 420,000 distinct CDR3 sequences. The sample taken for sequencing was blood T cells: a sorted CD56 or NKG2C T cell subset, CD4+ or CD8+ T cells, or bulk PBMC T cells (not recorded which). These receptors were collected from a woman between 18 and 70 years old in good health. The CDR3 runs from the conserved cysteine through the conserved F or W.

V	J	length	CDR3
TRBV7-2	TRBJ2-1	15	CASSSTPSGSPGGFF
TRBV12-3/TRBV12-4	TRBJ1-5	15	CASSQQGGDNQPQHF
TRBV7-8	TRBJ2-7	12	CASTDTSYEQYF
TRBV6-2/TRBV6-3	TRBJ2-6	14	CASSLLSGANVLTF
TRBV7-9	TRBJ2-5	16	CASSLLWELYQETQYF
TRBV20-1	TRBJ2-3	12	CSAPGRTDTQYF
TRBV3-1	TRBJ2-1	17	CASSQDGLAGWYNEQFF
TRBV9	TRBJ2-7	14	CASSGGVTSYEQYF
TRBV16	TRBJ2-7	16	CASSTPGQSPLYEQYF
TRBV24-1	TRBJ2-3	15	CATSDPQTSTDTQYF
TRBV5-1	TRBJ2-7	14	CASSGGTDPWQQYF
TRBV12-3/TRBV12-4	TRBJ1-6	16	CASSLSGGNGDSPLHF
TRBV20-1	TRBJ2-1	12	CSGRVSYNEQFF
TRBV5-4	TRBJ2-3	13	CASSFRGRDTQYF
TRBV30	TRBJ2-1	13	CACPGTEYNEQFF
TRBV6-1	TRBJ1-1	13	CASSAGPLTEAFF
TRBV9	TRBJ2-3	14	CASVRGIGTDTQYF
TRBV30	TRBJ1-1	12	CAWSVGHTEAFF
TRBV11-2	TRBJ2-7	14	CASSLGLAPLEQYF
TRBV30	TRBJ2-2	14	CAWSVGGGTGELFF
TRBV15	TRBJ2-5	15	CATSRAKPSPETQYF
TRBV5-1	TRBJ2-5	15	CASRPRGTGEETQYF
TRBV7-3	TRBJ2-1	13	CASSHGLVHEQFF
TRBV12-3/TRBV12-4	TRBJ2-5	15	CASTPTSGTQETQYF
TRBV19	TRBJ2-7	16	CASSKTGTSGNHEQYF
TRBV29-1	TRBJ2-1	13	CSEHRYSYNEQFF
TRBV18	TRBJ2-6	19	CASSPLSGRANSGANVLTF
TRBV29-1	TRBJ2-3	16	CSVRGLAGSATDTQYF
TRBV9	TRBJ1-5	15	CASSADSRTSQPQHF
TRBV19	TRBJ1-5	13	CASSGHSNQPQHF
TRBV7-9	TRBJ1-1	14	CASPPGGMNTEAFF
TRBV12-3/TRBV12-4	TRBJ1-1	12	CASSPEGLEAFF
TRBV5-1	TRBJ2-7	14	CASSFFLNSYEQYF
TRBV18	TRBJ2-3	16	CASSPGSGGITYTQYF
TRBV20-1	TRBJ2-3	15	CSATGGQITTDTQYF
TRBV24-1	TRBJ2-5	13	CATSDGTTETQYF
TRBV7-2	TRBJ2-5	15	CASTLGQGPQETQYF
TRBV9	TRBJ2-1	16	CASSYGLAGVLNEQFF
TRBV3-1	TRBJ2-7	14	CASSQAGPNYEQYF
TRBV7-2	TRBJ2-1	16	CASSPGLARSYNEQFF
TRBV28	TRBJ2-1	15	CASSPSVVGHNEQFF
TRBV15	TRBJ1-1	15	CATSRDRGKATEAFF
TRBV24-1	TRBJ2-7	13	CATSGGSSYEQYF
TRBV7-3	TRBJ2-1	16	CASSLTSGGLYNEQFF
TRBV11-2	TRBJ2-3	15	CASSHHRADTDTQYF
TRBV24-1	TRBJ2-3	17	CATSDAQRGGAADTQYF
TRBV6-1	TRBJ1-4	17	CASSEPGQGATNEKLFF
TRBV20-1	TRBJ2-7	14	CSAISGTDFYEQYF
TRBV20-1	TRBJ1-2	13	CSARGPTNYGYTF